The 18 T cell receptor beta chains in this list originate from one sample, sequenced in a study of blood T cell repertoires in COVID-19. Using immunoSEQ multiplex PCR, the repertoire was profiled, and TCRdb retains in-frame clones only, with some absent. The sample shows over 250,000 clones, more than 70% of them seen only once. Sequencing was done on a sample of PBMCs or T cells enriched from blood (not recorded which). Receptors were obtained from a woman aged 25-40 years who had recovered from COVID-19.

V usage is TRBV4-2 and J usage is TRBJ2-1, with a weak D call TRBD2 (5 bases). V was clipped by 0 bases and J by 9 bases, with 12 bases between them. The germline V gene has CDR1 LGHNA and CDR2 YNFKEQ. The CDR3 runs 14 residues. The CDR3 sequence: CASSQDLWETEQFF. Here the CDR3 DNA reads TGTGCCAGCAGCCAAGATCTCTGGGAGACTGAGCAGTTCTTC.

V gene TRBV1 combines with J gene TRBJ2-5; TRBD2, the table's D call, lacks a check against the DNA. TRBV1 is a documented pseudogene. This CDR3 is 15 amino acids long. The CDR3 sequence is CTSSPSGGNQETQYF. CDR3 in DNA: TGCACCAGCAGTCCGAGCGGGGGGAACCAAGAGACCCAGTACTTC.

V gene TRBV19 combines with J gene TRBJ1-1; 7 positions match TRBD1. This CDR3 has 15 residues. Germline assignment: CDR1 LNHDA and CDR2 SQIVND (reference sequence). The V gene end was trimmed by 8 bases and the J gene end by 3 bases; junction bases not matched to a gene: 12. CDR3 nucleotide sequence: TGTGCCAGTCACGACAGGGCTCCGCTGCACACTGAAGCTTTCTTT. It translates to CASHDRAPLHTEAFF.

The CDR3 loop is CASSLEGSGETQYF. The CDR3 bases are TGCGCCAGCAGCTTGGAAGGGTCGGGGGAGACCCAGTACTTC. The V call is TRBV5-1, the J call TRBJ2-5; possible D gene TRBD2, 5 bases. Germline V gene data show CDR1 as SGHRS and CDR2 as YFSETQ. V gave up 0 bases and J gave up 5 bases, with 11 bases separating them. The CDR3 length is 14 residues.

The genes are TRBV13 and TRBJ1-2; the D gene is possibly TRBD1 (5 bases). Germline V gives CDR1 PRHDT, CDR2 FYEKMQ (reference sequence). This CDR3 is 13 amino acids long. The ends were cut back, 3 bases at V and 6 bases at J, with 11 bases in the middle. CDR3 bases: TGTGCCAGCAGCTTCGCAGGGATCGATGGCTACACCTTC. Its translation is CASSFAGIDGYTF.

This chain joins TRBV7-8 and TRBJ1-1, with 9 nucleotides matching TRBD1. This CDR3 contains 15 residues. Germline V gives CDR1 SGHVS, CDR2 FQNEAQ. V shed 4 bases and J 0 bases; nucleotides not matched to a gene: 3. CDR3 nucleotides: TGTGCCAGCAGCTGGGGACAGGGCTTGAACACTGAAGCTTTCTTT. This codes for CASSWGQGLNTEAFF.

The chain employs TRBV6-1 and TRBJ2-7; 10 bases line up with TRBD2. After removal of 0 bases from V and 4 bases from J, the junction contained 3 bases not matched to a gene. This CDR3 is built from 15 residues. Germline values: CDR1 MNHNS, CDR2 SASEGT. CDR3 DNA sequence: TGTGCCAGCAGTGAAGCGCTAGCGGGGGATTACGAGCAGTACTTC. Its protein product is CASSEALAGDYEQYF.

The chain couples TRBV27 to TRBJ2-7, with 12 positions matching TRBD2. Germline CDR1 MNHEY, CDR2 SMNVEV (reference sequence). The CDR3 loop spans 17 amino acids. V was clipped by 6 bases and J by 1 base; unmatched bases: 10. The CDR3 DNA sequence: TGTGCCAGCAGGAGGAGGTCCGGGACTAGCGGGTCCTACGAGCAGTACTTC. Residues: CASRRRSGTSGSYEQYF.

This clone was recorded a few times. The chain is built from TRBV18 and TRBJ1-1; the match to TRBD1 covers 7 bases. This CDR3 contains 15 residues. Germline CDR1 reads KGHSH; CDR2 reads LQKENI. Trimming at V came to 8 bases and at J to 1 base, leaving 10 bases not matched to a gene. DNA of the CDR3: TGTGCCAGCACTCCCTCCGGGACAGAGAACACTGAAGCTTTCTTT. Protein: CASTPSGTENTEAFF.

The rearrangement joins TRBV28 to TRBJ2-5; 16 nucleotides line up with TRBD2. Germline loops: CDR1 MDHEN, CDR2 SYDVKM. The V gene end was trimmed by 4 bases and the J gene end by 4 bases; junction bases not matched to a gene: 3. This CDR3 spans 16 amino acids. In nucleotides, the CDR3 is TGTGCCAGCAGTTGGGGACTAGCGGGGGGGCCAGAGACCCAGTACTTC. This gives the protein CASSWGLAGGPETQYF.

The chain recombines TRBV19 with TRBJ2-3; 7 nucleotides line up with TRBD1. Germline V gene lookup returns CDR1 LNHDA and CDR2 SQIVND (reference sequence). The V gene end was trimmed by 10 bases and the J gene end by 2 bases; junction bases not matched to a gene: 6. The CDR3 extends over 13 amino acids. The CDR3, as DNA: TGTGCCACCGGGGACAGACACACAGATACGCAGTATTTT. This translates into CATGDRHTDTQYF.

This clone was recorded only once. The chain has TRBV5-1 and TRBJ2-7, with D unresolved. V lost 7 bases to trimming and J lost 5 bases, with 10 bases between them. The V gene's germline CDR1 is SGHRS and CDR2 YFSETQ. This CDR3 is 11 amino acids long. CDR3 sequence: CASLTRDEQYF. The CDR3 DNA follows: TGCGCCAGCCTAACACGGGACGAGCAGTACTTC.

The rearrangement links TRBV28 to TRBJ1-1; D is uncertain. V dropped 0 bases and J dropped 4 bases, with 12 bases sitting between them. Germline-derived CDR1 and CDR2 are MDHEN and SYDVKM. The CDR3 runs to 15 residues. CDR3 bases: TGTGCCAGCAGTTTATGGAAGTCGGGAACCACTGAAGCTTTCTTT. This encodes CASSLWKSGTTEAFF.

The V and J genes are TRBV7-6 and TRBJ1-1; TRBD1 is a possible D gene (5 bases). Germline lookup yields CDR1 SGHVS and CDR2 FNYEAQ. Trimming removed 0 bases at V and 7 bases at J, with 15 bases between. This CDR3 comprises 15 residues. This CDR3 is CASSLAPGGFNEAFF. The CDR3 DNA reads TGTGCCAGCAGCTTAGCGCCGGGGGGGTTCAATGAAGCTTTCTTT.

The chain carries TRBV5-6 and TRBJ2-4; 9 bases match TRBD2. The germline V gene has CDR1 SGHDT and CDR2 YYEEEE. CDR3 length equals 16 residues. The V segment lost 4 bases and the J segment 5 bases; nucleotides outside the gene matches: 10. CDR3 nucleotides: TGTGCCAGCAGCCAGGCATTAGCGGGGGAGGAAAACATTCAGTACTTC. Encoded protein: CASSQALAGEENIQYF.

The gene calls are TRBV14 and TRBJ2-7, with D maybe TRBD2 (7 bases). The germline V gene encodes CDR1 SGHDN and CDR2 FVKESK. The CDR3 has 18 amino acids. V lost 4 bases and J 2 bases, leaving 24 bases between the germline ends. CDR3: CASSPTDRAGAIPYEQYF. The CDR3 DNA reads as TGTGCCAGCAGCCCAACCGACCGGGCGGGGGCCATCCCCTACGAGCAGTACTTC.

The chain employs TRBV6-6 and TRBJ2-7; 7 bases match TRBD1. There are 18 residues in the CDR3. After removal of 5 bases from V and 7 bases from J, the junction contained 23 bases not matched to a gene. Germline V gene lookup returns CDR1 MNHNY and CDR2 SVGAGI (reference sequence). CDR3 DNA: TGTGCCAGCAGTCCCCGGAGTGGTACAGGGGCTTTTAGAGGGGAGCAGTACTTC. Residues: CASSPRSGTGAFRGEQYF.

Written as DNA, the CDR3 is TGTGCCAGGAAGCCGGGCGGGGGGGGTTCCTACAATGAGCAGTTCTTC. Its translation is CARKPGGGGSYNEQFF. The chain recombines TRBV27 with TRBJ2-1, with 9 bases identical to TRBD2. Germline CDR1 is MNHEY and CDR2 is SMNVEV (reference sequence). The CDR3 runs 16 residues. Unmatched junction bases numbered 10, after V lost 9 bases and J lost 1 base.